The 26 T cell receptor beta chains given below trace back to one sample, sequenced in a study of blood T cell repertoires in COVID-19. Here immunoSEQ multiplex PCR was the method, and the copy in TCRdb shows in-frame clones only, minus some. The sample lists roughly 200,000 clones; over 75% were seen once. The specimen sequenced was peripheral blood. These receptors were obtained from a man aged 50-59 years who had recovered from COVID-19.

The gene calls are TRBV27 and TRBJ1-1; D is ambiguous. Germline CDR1 is MNHEY and CDR2 is SMNVEV (reference sequence). The CDR3 loop spans 13 amino acids. V was trimmed by 5 bases and J by 1 base, leaving 8 bases between them. The DNA for the CDR3 is TGTGCCAGCAGTCAGAACAGGAACACTGAAGCTTTCTTT. Protein: CASSQNRNTEAFF.

The chain couples TRBV10-3 to TRBJ1-2, with D possibly being TRBD1 (5 bases). The V and J ends lost 4 bases and 4 bases respectively, with 13 bases between them. This CDR3 has 14 amino acids. CDR1 ENHRY and CDR2 SYGVKD come from the germline V gene. The CDR3 sequence: CAISGSGQGYGYTF. The CDR3 DNA reads as TGTGCCATCAGTGGGTCTGGGCAGGGCTATGGCTACACCTTC.

V and J are TRBV10-1 and TRBJ2-1; 8 bases line up with TRBD1. The CDR3 has 16 amino acids. Germline V gene data show CDR1 as WNHNN and CDR2 as SYGVQD (reference sequence). Unmatched junction bases numbered 6, after V lost 5 bases and J lost 0 bases. This chain's CDR3 is CASSQGADSSYNEQFF. In DNA form, the CDR3 reads TGCGCCAGCAGTCAGGGGGCGGATAGCTCCTACAATGAGCAGTTCTTC.

There are a few counts of this clone. The chain recombines TRBV4-1 with TRBJ2-2; 10 nucleotides match TRBD1. Germline-derived CDR1 and CDR2 are MGHRA and YSYEKL. Trimming cost V 2 bases and J 4 bases; bases outside gene matches: 19. The CDR3 consists of 21 residues. The CDR3 sequence is CASSQRNVPGQGQVGTGELFF. The DNA for the CDR3 is TGCGCCAGCAGCCAACGAAACGTCCCGGGACAGGGGCAAGTGGGCACCGGGGAGCTGTTTTTT.

The chain links TRBV7-6 to TRBJ2-5; 7 bases fit TRBD2. V dropped 4 bases and J dropped 3; count of bases not matched to a gene: 8. Per germline, CDR1 SGHVS and CDR2 FNYEAQ. This CDR3 is 15 amino acids long. CDR3 nucleotide sequence: TGTGCCAGCAGCTCCAAGGGACTAACCAAAGAGACCCAGTACTTC. Protein sequence: CASSSKGLTKETQYF.

The V and J genes are TRBV11-3 and TRBJ2-2, with a tentative D call TRBD2 (6 bases). Between the trimmed V and J ends, which lost 1 base and 6 bases, there was a span of 9 bases. The germline CDR1 and CDR2 sequences are SGHNT and YENEEA. The CDR3 runs to 14 residues. CDR3 loop: CASSLGSGAGELFF. The CDR3 DNA follows: TGTGCCAGCAGCTTAGGATCGGGGGCCGGGGAGCTGTTTTTT.

The chain recombines TRBV7-2 with TRBJ2-1, with D uncertain. From germline, CDR1 is SGHTA and CDR2 FQGNSA. Deletions cut 7 bases from V and 5 bases from J, with 6 bases between. CDR3 size: 11 residues. The chain's CDR3 is CASTPNNEQFF. The CDR3 coding sequence is TGTGCCAGCACCCCTAACAATGAGCAGTTCTTC.

The J gene is TRBJ1-1, the V gene TRBV2; no reliable D call. This CDR3 has 13 amino acids. Germline V gene lookup returns CDR1 SNHLY and CDR2 FYNNEI. V lost 7 bases and J lost 0, with 9 bases in between. The CDR3 nucleotides read TGTGCCAGCATCTACACTATGAACACTGAAGCTTTCTTT. It codes for CASIYTMNTEAFF.

The chain carries TRBV5-1 and TRBJ1-5, with a tentative D call TRBD1 (5 bases). Germline V lookup: CDR1 SGHRS, CDR2 YFSETQ. The CDR3 covers 14 residues. Trimming removed 1 base from V and 10 bases from J, with 15 bases in between. The CDR3 nucleotides read TGCGCCAGCAGCTTGTCGGGGGACCAAGAACCCCAGCATTTT. The encoded protein is CASSLSGDQEPQHF. The whole variable domain, filled in from reference TRBV5-1 and TRBJ1-5, reads KAGVTQTPRYLIKTRGQQVTLSCSPISGHRSVSWYQQTPGQGLQFLFEYFSETQRNKGNFPGRFSGRQFSNSRSEMNVSTLELGDSALYLCASSLSGDQEPQHFGDGTRLSIL.

This clone was detected only a few times. The rearrangement links TRBV13 to TRBJ1-6; 9 bases map to TRBD1. Germline CDR1 and CDR2: PRHDT and FYEKMQ (reference sequence). The length of the CDR3 is 15 residues. V was pared by 3 bases and J by 6 bases, with 3 bases of the junction left unmatched. DNA for the CDR3: TGTGCCAGCAGCTTCCGACAGGGGGGTAATTCACCCCTCCACTTT. Its translation is CASSFRQGGNSPLHF.

CDR3 region: CASKLTGGDYGYTF. In DNA form, the CDR3 reads TGTGCCAGCAAATTGACAGGGGGCGACTATGGCTACACCTTC. The chain combines TRBV11-2 with TRBJ1-2, with 10 bases lining up with TRBD1. The CDR3 runs 14 residues. Trimming removed 7 bases from V and 3 bases from J; junction bases left unmatched: 5. Germline V CDR1 and CDR2: SGHAT, FQNNGV.

This rearrangement joins TRBV2 to TRBJ2-2; tentative D call: TRBD1 (6 bases). The CDR3 has 18 amino acids. V was pared by 2 bases and J by 2 bases, with 18 bases between. The V gene's germline CDR1 is SNHLY and CDR2 FYNNEI. The CDR3 DNA reads TGTGCCAGCAGTGAACAGGGGCCCCAATACTATAACACCGGGGAGCTGTTTTTT. As protein: CASSEQGPQYYNTGELFF.

The chain joins TRBV7-3 to TRBJ1-1, with TRBD1 as a possible D gene (6 bases). This CDR3 comprises 15 residues. Per germline, CDR1 SGHTA and CDR2 FQGTGA. V was cut by 4 bases and J by 1 base, with 13 bases left in between. The CDR3: CASSSTGQQNTEAFF. The CDR3 nucleotides are TGTGCCAGCAGCTCTACGGGACAACAGAACACTGAAGCTTTCTTT.

This clone was detected a few times. The V gene is TRBV18, the J gene TRBJ2-2, with D hard to call. V lost 2 bases, J lost 4 bases, and 11 bases lay in between. In germline, CDR1 is KGHSH, CDR2 LQKENI. The CDR3 runs to 15 residues. Here the CDR3 DNA reads TGTGCCAGCTCACCATCAGGTTCGGTCACCGGGGAGCTGTTTTTT. This gives the protein CASSPSGSVTGELFF.

This clone was seen just once. This chain links TRBV11-3 with TRBJ2-3; 8 bases map to TRBD2. Germline values: CDR1 SGHNT, CDR2 YENEEA. Trimming took 1 base from V and 4 from J; bases not matched to a gene: 10. The CDR3 sequence is 17 residues long. The CDR3 sequence: CASSLGLAGLNADTQYF. CDR3 coding DNA: TGTGCCAGCAGCTTAGGTCTAGCGGGCCTCAACGCAGATACGCAGTATTTT.

This chain links TRBV7-9 with TRBJ2-5; TRBD2 matches 9 bases. The CDR3 totals 17 residues. Per germline, CDR1 SEHNR and CDR2 FQNEAQ (reference sequence). V was pared by 5 bases and J by 2 bases, with 12 bases of the junction left unmatched. The CDR3 DNA sequence: TGTGCCAGCAGCCGATTTAAGTCAGCGGGGGGACAAGAGACCCAGTACTTC. Translating gives CASSRFKSAGGQETQYF.

In DNA, the CDR3 is TGTGCCAGCAGTTACTCGGGACTAGTTAGCACAGATACGCAGTATTTT. Its protein product is CASSYSGLVSTDTQYF. The chain recombines TRBV6-5 with TRBJ2-3; 8 nucleotides align to TRBD2. V was pared by 0 bases and J by 0 bases, with 2 bases of the junction left unmatched. Germline values: CDR1 MNHEY, CDR2 SVGAGI. The CDR3 consists of 16 residues.

This sequence joins TRBV10-1 and TRBJ1-4; 9 bases are shared with TRBD1. Germline V gives CDR1 WNHNN, CDR2 SYGVQD (reference sequence). The J segment lost 6 bases and the V segment lost 6 bases, leaving 8 bases of the junction unmatched. The CDR3 is 15 residues long. CDR3 DNA: TGCGCCAGCAGACCCGGACAGGGGAAAGATGAAAAACTGTTTTTT. Its protein is CASRPGQGKDEKLFF.

This clone has a handful of counts. The chain combines TRBV6-2 or TRBV6-3 with TRBJ1-1; the D is unclear. The CDR3 consists of 16 residues. Per germline, CDR1 MNHEY and CDR2 SVGEGT. V was clipped by 6 bases and J by 4 bases, with 21 bases between them. The CDR3 is CASSRAISVLSTEAFF. The CDR3 bases are TGTGCCAGCAGCCGGGCCATCTCTGTTCTCAGCACTGAAGCTTTCTTT.

This rearrangement joins TRBV5-5 to TRBJ1-2; D possibly corresponds to TRBD1 (5 bases). Between the trimmed V and J ends, which lost 0 bases and 0 bases, there was a span of 9 bases. The CDR3 spans 15 residues. Per the germline V gene, CDR1 is SGHKS and CDR2 is YYEKEE (reference sequence). The CDR3 spells CASSLVADTNYGYTF. In DNA form, the CDR3 reads TGTGCCAGCAGCTTGGTCGCGGACACTAACTATGGCTACACCTTC.

The chain uses TRBV7-8 and TRBJ2-7, with D uncertain. Germline V CDR1 and CDR2: SGHVS, FQNEAQ. The CDR3 is 11 amino acids. V was trimmed by 5 bases and J by 2 bases, leaving 4 bases between them. CDR3 sequence: CASSLTYEQYF. CDR3 bases: TGTGCCAGCAGCCTTACCTACGAGCAGTACTTC.

The genes are TRBV14 and TRBJ2-5; 7 bases match TRBD1. The CDR3 consists of 16 residues. Per germline, CDR1 SGHDN and CDR2 FVKESK. V lost 4 bases, J lost 5 bases, and 13 bases stayed unmatched. CDR3 region: CASSPSTGMRWETQYF. CDR3 DNA: TGTGCCAGCAGCCCCTCGACAGGGATGAGATGGGAGACCCAGTACTTC.

This chain connects TRBV30 to TRBJ1-4; 10 bases align to TRBD1. V was pared by 3 bases and J by 5 bases, with 6 bases of the junction left unmatched. Germline V gives CDR1 GTSNPN, CDR2 SVGIG (reference sequence). The CDR3 length is 15 residues. This chain's CDR3 is CAWSRQGARNEKLFF. CDR3 DNA: TGTGCCTGGAGCCGACAGGGGGCAAGGAATGAAAAACTGTTTTTT. The full variable domain, in which reference TRBV30 and TRBJ1-4 provide the parts outside the CDR3, is SQTIHQWPATLVQPVGSPLSLECTVEGTSNPNLYWYRQAAGRGLQLLFYSVGIGQISSEVPQNLSASRPQDRQFILSSKKLLLSDSGFYLCAWSRQGARNEKLFFGSGTQLSVL.

In the case of this clone: Other DNA variants within this sample encode the same CDR3. V and J are TRBV5-1 and TRBJ2-5, with D unclear. The V end lost 4 bases, the J end lost 2 bases, and 3 bases lay between the germline ends. The CDR3 extends over 11 amino acids. Germline CDR1 reads SGHRS; CDR2 reads YFSETQ. The CDR3: CASSQQETQYF. The CDR3 DNA follows: TGCGCCAGCAGCCAGCAAGAGACCCAGTACTTC.

This chain joins TRBV3-1 (or the pseudogene TRBV3-2) and TRBJ2-2; D unclear. Trimming pared 5 bases from V and 8 bases from J, leaving 6 bases between. Germline V gene sequence: CDR1 LGHDT, CDR2 YNNKEL (reference sequence). The CDR3 is 11 residues long. The CDR3 DNA follows: TGTGCCAGCAGCTCAGGTGGGGAGCTGTTTTTT. Translating it yields CASSSGGELFF.

This chain uses TRBV2 with TRBJ1-2, with a weak D call TRBD1 (6 bases). The length of the CDR3 is 14 residues. The V end was cut by 4 bases, the J end by 7 bases, with 16 bases between. Germline CDR1 is SNHLY and CDR2 is FYNNEI. The DNA for the CDR3 is TGTGCCAGCAGTGGGGACACTCATGTGGGTGGCTACACCTTC. It encodes CASSGDTHVGGYTF.